The TCR beta chain under discussion was sequenced for a study of T cell responses to AZD1222 COVID-19 vaccine. Findings of the study overall: The donor group comprised mostly white British people and more females; the analysis possibly underestimated clonal diversity.

Clones were sequenced by immunoSEQ multiplex PCR, and TCRdb holds only the in-frame ones, with some missing. This sample has 90,000 to 100,000 clones, with 70% to 90% found just once. As to this clone: What it recognizes is unknown.

CDR3 length equals 13 residues. Trimming took 7 bases from V and 5 from J, leaving 14 bases between them. CDR1 and CDR2 from the germline V gene are MGHDK and SYGVNS. This sequence was found in an adult who received the AZD1222 COVID-19 vaccine. The V call is TRBV25-1, the J call TRBJ2-5, with D perhaps TRBD2 (6 bases). This sample comprised peripheral blood, obtained 28 days after the second AZD1222 dose. The chain's CDR3 is CASTIGGAETQYF. As DNA, the CDR3 is TGTGCCAGCACCATCGGAGGGGCGGAGACCCAGTACTTC.